This T cell receptor (beta chain) is drawn from a study of blood T cell repertoires in COVID-19. Study information: The study drew acute and convalescent COVID-19 samples from the United States, Italy and Spain.

The method was immunoSEQ multiplex PCR; TCRdb's version includes in-frame clones alone and lacks a portion of them. The sample consists of around 65,000 clones, 80% to 85% of them appearing once. Trimming took 5 bases from V and 7 from J; bases not matched to a gene: 6. Germline assignment: CDR1 LNHDA and CDR2 SQIVND (reference sequence). The CDR3 is 13 residues long. The receptor's source is a human donor in a cohort sampled during active COVID-19. The sequenced sample consisted of peripheral blood. This chain connects TRBV19 to TRBJ2-3; 7 bases align to TRBD1. CDR3 sequence reads: CASSVGQANTQYF. The CDR3, as DNA: TGTGCCAGTAGTGTCGGACAGGCCAATACGCAGTATTTT.